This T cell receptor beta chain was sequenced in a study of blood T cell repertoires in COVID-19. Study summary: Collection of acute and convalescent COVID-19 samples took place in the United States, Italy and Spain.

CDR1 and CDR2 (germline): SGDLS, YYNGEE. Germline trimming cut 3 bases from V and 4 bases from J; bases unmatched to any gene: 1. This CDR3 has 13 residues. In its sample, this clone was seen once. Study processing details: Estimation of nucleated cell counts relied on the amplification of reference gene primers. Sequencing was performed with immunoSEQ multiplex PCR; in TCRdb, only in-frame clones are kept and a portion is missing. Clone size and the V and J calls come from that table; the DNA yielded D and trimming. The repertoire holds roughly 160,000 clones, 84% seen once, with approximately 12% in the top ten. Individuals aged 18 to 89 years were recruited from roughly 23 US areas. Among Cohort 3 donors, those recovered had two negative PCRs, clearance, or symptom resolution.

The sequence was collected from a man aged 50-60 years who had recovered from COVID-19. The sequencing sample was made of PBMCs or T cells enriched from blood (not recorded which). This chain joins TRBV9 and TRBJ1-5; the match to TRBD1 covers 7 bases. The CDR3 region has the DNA TGTGCCAGCAGCGACAGGGGTAATCAGCCCCAGCATTTT. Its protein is CASSDRGNQPQHF.